Below, 32 T cell receptor beta chains from the same sample are listed, as sequenced in a study of cytomegalovirus exposure and HLA in healthy donors. PCR involved 60 Vbeta and 13 Jbeta primers. The protocol was immunoSEQ multiplex PCR, while the TCRdb copy is restricted to in-frame clones and leaves out a portion. This sample's clone table lists tens of thousands of clones. The material sequenced was PBMCs. The origin of the receptors is a woman aged 40-49 years in good health and CMV-seronegative.

The chain has TRBV11-2 and TRBJ1-5; the match to TRBD1 covers 7 bases. Germline CDR1 and CDR2: SGHAT and FQNNGV. With V trimmed by 6 bases and J by 6 bases, 5 bases remained unmatched. The CDR3 has 13 amino acids. CDR3 amino acids: CASSSDRVQPQHF. The CDR3 DNA reads TGTGCCAGCAGTTCCGACAGGGTTCAGCCCCAGCATTTT.

The chain combines TRBV6-1 with TRBJ2-2; 11 bases match TRBD1. Germline loops: CDR1 MNHNS, CDR2 SASEGT. The ends lost 4 bases at V and 3 bases at J; junction bases unmatched: 4. The CDR3 length is 16 residues. Here the CDR3 reads CASSARTGGDTGELFF. The CDR3 bases are TGTGCCAGCAGTGCAAGGACAGGGGGCGACACCGGGGAGCTGTTTTTT.

The V gene is TRBV6-1, the J gene TRBJ2-7; 11 nucleotides match TRBD1. The CDR3 has 15 amino acids. Germline CDR1 and CDR2: MNHNS and SASEGT. V lost 5 bases, J lost 2 bases, and 5 bases stayed unmatched. The CDR3 loop is CASSLGTGGAYEQYF. DNA for the CDR3: TGTGCCAGCAGTCTCGGGACAGGGGGTGCCTACGAGCAGTACTTC.

V and J are TRBV19 and TRBJ2-5; TRBD2 might be the D (6 bases). The CDR3 is 17 amino acids. V lost 1 base and J 1 base, leaving 16 bases between the germline ends. CDR1 is LNHDA and CDR2 is SQIVND in the germline V gene (reference sequence). The CDR3 reads CASSIGGGDLFQETQYF. The CDR3 region has the DNA TGTGCCAGTAGTATAGGTGGAGGGGACCTTTTCCAAGAGACCCAGTACTTC. The variable domain in full, with the rest retrieved from reference TRBV19 and TRBJ2-5, is DGGITQSPKYLFRKEGQNVTLSCEQNLNHDAMYWYRQDPGQGLRLIYYSQIVNDFQKGDIAEGYSVSREKKESFPLTVTSAQKNPTAFYLCASSIGGGDLFQETQYFGPGTRLLVL.

This chain uses TRBV18 with TRBJ1-2, with TRBD1 identical over 7 bases. This CDR3 spans 14 amino acids. Germline V gene sequence: CDR1 KGHSH, CDR2 LQKENI. With 4 bases clipped from V and 3 bases from J, the junction kept 5 bases outside the gene matches. CDR3 region: CASSLTGQDYGYTF. The CDR3 DNA reads as TGTGCCAGCTCACTGACTGGACAGGACTATGGCTACACCTTC.

The chain has TRBV11-2 and TRBJ1-1, with a weak D call TRBD1 (6 bases). CDR3 length equals 13 residues. V was trimmed by 2 bases and J by 11 bases, leaving 15 bases between them. Germline assignment: CDR1 SGHAT and CDR2 FQNNGV. CDR3 loop: CASSLSRQAWAFF. The CDR3 nucleotides are TGTGCCAGCAGCTTATCCCGACAGGCCTGGGCTTTCTTT.

Worth noting for this clone: The junction and the germline gene differ at one end; a read error may be behind it. The gene calls are TRBV5-1 and TRBJ2-5, with D perhaps matching TRBD2 (5 bases). Germline V gene data show CDR1 as SGHRS and CDR2 as YFSETQ. This CDR3 spans 14 amino acids. Here the CDR3 reads CASTPGTLGENQYF. The CDR3 region has the DNA TGCGCCAGCACACCCGGAACACTAGGAGAGAACCAGTACTTC.

V usage is TRBV29-1 and J usage is TRBJ1-1; a possible D gene is TRBD1 (5 bases). Trimming removed 4 bases from V and 0 bases from J, with 12 bases in between. Per the germline V gene, CDR1 is SQVTM and CDR2 is ANQGSEA. This CDR3 contains 14 residues. The CDR3 reads CSVGIGRVNTEAFF. The CDR3 nucleotides are TGCAGCGTTGGGATAGGCAGGGTGAACACTGAAGCTTTCTTT.

V and J are TRBV5-1 and TRBJ2-5; 7 bases align to TRBD1. After removal of 4 bases from V and 5 bases from J, the junction contained 14 bases not matched to a gene. Germline values: CDR1 SGHRS, CDR2 YFSETQ. The CDR3 is 16 amino acids. The CDR3, as DNA: TGCGCCAGCAGCCCTCTCAGGGGGACGTTTGGGGAGACCCAGTACTTC. Translating gives CASSPLRGTFGETQYF.

This chain uses TRBV6-6 with TRBJ1-1; 7 bases map to TRBD1. This CDR3 is 13 amino acids long. CDR1 and CDR2 (germline): MNHNY, SVGAGI (reference sequence). The J segment lost 1 base and the V segment lost 6 bases, leaving 2 bases of the junction unmatched. The CDR3 DNA sequence: TGTGCCAGCAGACAGGGGCCGAACACTGAAGCTTTCTTT. Protein product: CASRQGPNTEAFF.

J is TRBJ1-1 and V is TRBV7-9; D gene uncertain. The CDR3 sequence is 14 residues long. The V end lost 2 bases, the J end lost 1 base, and 8 bases lay between the germline ends. CDR1 is SEHNR, CDR2 FQNEAQ, per germline (reference sequence). CDR3 sequence (DNA): TGTGCCAGCAGCTTAACAGCTACGAACACTGAAGCTTTCTTT. Protein product: CASSLTATNTEAFF.

The chain links TRBV19 to TRBJ2-2; TRBD2 is a possible D gene (7 bases). The germline V and J ends were trimmed by 7 bases and 4 bases, with 13 bases remaining between them. Germline V CDR1 and CDR2: LNHDA, SQIVND (reference sequence). CDR3 length equals 14 residues. The CDR3 DNA sequence: TGTGCCAGTACCTTCGGGGGGCTCACCGGGGAGCTGTTTTTT. Protein sequence: CASTFGGLTGELFF.

The V and J genes are TRBV6-5 and TRBJ2-3; TRBD2 matches at 8 bases. Germline V lookup: CDR1 MNHEY, CDR2 SVGAGI. CDR3 length: 15 residues. Trimming cost V 7 bases and J 3 bases; bases outside gene matches: 9. The CDR3 coding sequence is TGTGCCAGCACCATCAGCGGGAGAGAGACAGATACGCAGTATTTT. Translating gives CASTISGRETDTQYF.

The rearrangement uses TRBV2 and TRBJ2-6, with D possibly TRBD1 on 6 matching bases. CDR3 length: 15 residues. V was clipped by 8 bases and J by 0 bases, with 11 bases between them. CDR1 and CDR2 (germline): SNHLY, FYNNEI. Here the CDR3 reads CASVLQGSGANVLTF. DNA for the CDR3: TGTGCCAGCGTATTACAGGGCTCTGGGGCCAACGTCCTGACTTTC.

This chain's CDR3 is CATSRESGGGYEQYF. DNA of the CDR3: TGTGCCACCAGCAGAGAGTCGGGGGGAGGCTACGAGCAGTACTTC. This sequence joins TRBV15 and TRBJ2-7; TRBD2 aligns across 7 bases. The trim removed 0 bases at V and 3 bases at J, leaving 5 bases unmatched. The CDR3 covers 15 residues. The germline gives CDR1 LNHNV, CDR2 YYDKDF (reference sequence).

The chain combines TRBV28 with TRBJ2-7, with D possibly TRBD1 on 5 matching bases. CDR3 length equals 12 residues. V was pared by 7 bases and J by 5 bases, with 12 bases between. Per germline, CDR1 MDHEN and CDR2 SYDVKM. The CDR3 nucleotides are TGTGCCAGCAACCTAAAAGGGGACGAGCAGTACTTC. As protein: CASNLKGDEQYF.

The V gene is TRBV6-1, the J gene TRBJ1-5; possible D gene TRBD1, 6 bases. Trimming shortened V by 6 bases and J by 6 bases, and 18 bases separated the two germline ends. CDR1 MNHNS and CDR2 SASEGT come from the germline V gene. This CDR3 contains 15 residues. The CDR3 loop reads CASSSGQPTVQPQHF. The DNA of the CDR3 is TGTGCCAGCAGCAGTGGACAGCCGACGGTTCAGCCCCAGCATTTT.

The CDR3 sequence is CASTQGSTYEQYF. CDR3 sequence (DNA): TGCGCCAGCACCCAGGGGTCGACCTACGAGCAGTACTTC. The rearrangement links TRBV5-1 to TRBJ2-7; D is possibly TRBD1 (6 bases). Germline V lookup: CDR1 SGHRS, CDR2 YFSETQ. Trimming removed 6 bases at V and 2 bases at J, with 12 bases between. The CDR3 has 13 residues.

This chain uses TRBV9 with TRBJ1-1; D might be TRBD1 (5 bases). The CDR3 has 13 residues. CDR1 is SGDLS, CDR2 YYNGEE, per germline. Trimming removed 3 bases from V and 7 bases from J, with 13 bases in between. In DNA form, the CDR3 reads TGTGCCAGCAGCGCCGGGTTGGGGGGTGAAGCTTTCTTT. Amino acid sequence: CASSAGLGGEAFF.

This chain links TRBV7-2 with TRBJ2-4; the D is unclear. CDR3 length: 19 residues. The V gene's germline CDR1 is SGHTA and CDR2 FQGNSA. V lost 1 base, J lost 0 bases, and 19 bases lay in between. The chain's CDR3 is CASSLGESSSRLAKNIQYF. CDR3 in DNA: TGTGCCAGCAGCTTAGGAGAGAGTAGCTCTCGGCTAGCCAAAAACATTCAGTACTTC. The complete variable domain, with remaining parts taken from reference TRBV7-2 and TRBJ2-4, reads GAGVSQSPSNKVTEKGKDVELRCDPISGHTALYWYRQSLGQGLEFLIYFQGNSAPDKSGLPSDRFSAERTGGSVSTLTIQRTQQEDSAVYLCASSLGESSSRLAKNIQYFGAGTRLSVL.

Here the CDR3 reads CATGNGGRAAGELFF. CDR3 DNA: TGTGCCACGGGGAATGGCGGGAGGGCTGCGGGGGAGCTGTTTTTT. J is TRBJ2-2 and V is TRBV15; 9 positions match TRBD2. CDR3 size: 15 residues. J gave up 8 bases and V 9 bases, and 13 bases lay outside the gene matches. CDR1 and CDR2 from the germline V gene are LNHNV and YYDKDF (reference sequence).

The chain combines TRBV5-1 with TRBJ2-5; 7 bases line up with TRBD2. The junction had 17 bases not matched to a gene; V was cut back by 2 bases and J by 4 bases. Looked up from germline, CDR1 is SGHRS and CDR2 is YFSETQ. The length of the CDR3 is 18 residues. The DNA for the CDR3 is TGCGCCAGCAGCTTCGGGTTTGTCCCGGCGGGAGAGGGAGAGACCCAGTACTTC. This codes for CASSFGFVPAGEGETQYF.

V gene TRBV29-1 combines with J gene TRBJ2-7, with TRBD1 matching 7 bases. Trimming removed 2 bases from V and 12 bases from J; junction bases left unmatched: 4. This CDR3 region has 10 residues. Germline lookup yields CDR1 SQVTM and CDR2 ANQGSEA. CDR3 sequence reads: CSVEQGEMYF. The DNA of the CDR3 is TGCAGCGTTGAACAGGGGGAGATGTACTTC.

Comments on this clone: The junction departs from the called germline gene at one end, perhaps through a read error. This sequence joins TRBV6-6 and TRBJ2-3; D unresolved. Germline V CDR1 and CDR2: MNHNY, SVGAGI (reference sequence). This CDR3 is 13 amino acids long. CDR3 DNA: TGTGCCAGCAGTGAGCTCCAGGCAGATAAGCAGTATTTT. It codes for CASSELQADKQYF.

The V call is TRBV5-6, the J call TRBJ1-6; possibly TRBD1 for D (5 bases). V lost 3 bases and J lost 12, with 13 bases in between. This CDR3 region has 13 residues. From germline, CDR1 is SGHDT and CDR2 YYEEEE. The CDR3 loop reads CASSWGRGVPLHF. CDR3 DNA sequence: TGTGCCAGCAGCTGGGGGAGGGGTGTACCCCTCCACTTT.

This sequence joins TRBV2 and TRBJ1-6; 9 positions match TRBD1. Germline V CDR1 and CDR2: SNHLY, FYNNEI. V gave up 0 bases and J gave up 9 bases; unmatched junction bases: 6. This CDR3 spans 16 amino acids. This chain's CDR3 is CASSEAGTGLGSPLHF. The CDR3 DNA follows: TGTGCCAGCAGTGAAGCCGGGACAGGGCTAGGTTCACCCCTCCACTTT.

This rearrangement joins TRBV18 to TRBJ1-2, with D possibly TRBD1 on 5 matching bases. Germline assignment: CDR1 KGHSH and CDR2 LQKENI. Trimming removed 1 base at V and 8 bases at J, with 20 bases between. CDR3 length: 16 residues. CDR3 in amino acids: CASSPQETVRSAGYTF. CDR3 DNA: TGTGCCAGCTCACCACAAGAGACAGTCCGCTCTGCCGGCTACACCTTC.

This CDR3 is CASSNPGQEYNSPLHF. CDR3 in DNA: TGTGCCAGCAGCAATCCGGGACAGGAATATAATTCACCCCTCCACTTT. The rearrangement links TRBV7-9 to TRBJ1-6, with TRBD1 matching over 8 bases. The CDR3 consists of 16 residues. CDR1 is SEHNR and CDR2 is FQNEAQ in the germline V gene (reference sequence). V was pared by 5 bases and J by 4 bases, with 7 bases of the junction left unmatched.

The V call is TRBV14, the J call TRBJ1-1; D might be TRBD1 (5 bases). Trimming left V 4 bases short and J 0 bases short, with 15 bases between. The CDR3 length is 16 residues. CDR1 and CDR2 (germline): SGHDN, FVKESK. DNA for the CDR3: TGTGCCAGCAGCCCACTTACGGGGGTTATGAACACTGAAGCTTTCTTT. It codes for CASSPLTGVMNTEAFF.

This sequence joins TRBV7-2 and TRBJ2-5; 8 nucleotides line up with TRBD1. This CDR3 is built from 13 residues. V lost 8 bases, J lost 3 bases, and 5 bases stayed unmatched. Looked up from germline, CDR1 is SGHTA and CDR2 is FQGNSA. The CDR3 sequence: CASGQGRKETQYF. Here the CDR3 DNA reads TGTGCCAGCGGACAGGGCCGTAAAGAGACCCAGTACTTC.

As concerns this clone: An end of the junction differs from the germline gene, which may be a read error. This chain uses TRBV6-1 with TRBJ1-2, with D possibly being TRBD1 (6 bases). The germline V gene has CDR1 MNHNS and CDR2 SASEGT. The CDR3 runs 17 residues. CDR3 protein: CASSKAESRGPNYGYTF. CDR3 sequence (DNA): TGTGCCAGCAGTAAAGCGGAAAGCAGGGGCCCTAACTATGGCTACACCTTC.

The CDR3 protein is CASSLDSEAFF. As DNA, the CDR3 is TGTGCCAGCAGCTTGGACAGTGAAGCTTTCTTT. The chain couples TRBV5-4 to TRBJ1-1; D remains unclear. CDR3 length: 11 residues. Germline CDR1 is SGHNT and CDR2 is YYREEE (reference sequence). V was clipped by 0 bases and J by 7 bases, with 4 bases between them.